This T cell receptor (beta chain) emerged from a study of long-term antiretroviral therapy in people with HIV. Study-level findings and limits: Whereas controls had wider CDR3 length ranges, HIV repertoires had narrower ones. Nothing was known about ART adherence, viral resistance or changes in therapy. Specimens of blood were obtained during about 2003 to 2018, possibly under older ART regimens.

About this clone: Its specificity is not known.

The assay used was immunoSEQ (version v3.0), run at survey level. The table came from immunoSEQ multiplex PCR; TCRdb's copy has only in-frame clones and leaves some out. The sample lists 15,000 or so clones; 78% were seen once. The CDR3 loop spans 14 amino acids. Trimming took 8 bases from V and 4 from J, leaving 14 bases between them. The germline V gene encodes CDR1 MNHNY and CDR2 SVGAGI (reference sequence). The clonotype originates from a woman in her forties with HIV. This chain joins TRBV6-6 and TRBJ2-2, with D possibly matching TRBD2 (6 bases). Material: unsorted PBMCs, obtained approximately 3.2 years after starting antiretroviral therapy. The CDR3 is CASRNGGITGELFF. The CDR3 DNA is TGTGCCAGCCGGAACGGGGGAATCACCGGGGAGCTGTTTTTT.